Below are 27 T cell receptor beta chains sequenced from a single sample in a study of T cell changes during pregnancy in multiple sclerosis (dated by TCRdb to the late 2010s). To prepare the library, the immunoSEQ multiplex PCR assay was applied. Held by TCRdb, this immuneACCESS table contains in-frame sequences only and omits some clones. Under half of the omission traces to an unresolved V gene where checked; the cause of the rest is unknown. The sample table shows about 110,000 clones, and more than 80% are seen once. About 1.6% of the sample goes to the ten largest clones. The sample here was peripheral blood, taken before pregnancy. The receptors stem from a female donor with multiple sclerosis, enrolled in a pregnancy study.

The V gene is TRBV28, the J gene TRBJ2-5, with D possibly TRBD1 on 5 matching bases. V lost 5 bases and J 1 base, leaving 14 bases between the germline ends. Per germline, CDR1 MDHEN and CDR2 SYDVKM. The CDR3 is 15 residues long. The CDR3, as DNA: TGTGCCAGCAGTCTCAATGACAGATTCCAAGAGACCCAGTACTTC. It translates to CASSLNDRFQETQYF.

The chain uses TRBV27 and TRBJ2-7, with D unresolved. Trimming removed 0 bases from V and 6 bases from J, with 12 bases in between. The CDR3 contains 14 residues. CDR1 and CDR2 (germline): MNHEY, SMNVEV (reference sequence). The CDR3 region is CASSLSRNLPEQYF. The CDR3 region has the DNA TGTGCCAGCAGTTTATCGCGAAACCTCCCCGAGCAGTACTTC.

This chain joins TRBV25-1 and TRBJ2-7, with D possibly TRBD1 on 6 matching bases. Germline-derived CDR1 and CDR2 are MGHDK and SYGVNS. V was clipped by 2 bases and J by 5 bases, with 25 bases between them. The CDR3 loop spans 18 amino acids. In DNA form, the CDR3 reads TGTGCCAGCAGTGAACACCCACCCTCCAACAGGGTGGTCCACGAGCAGTACTTC. This gives the protein CASSEHPPSNRVVHEQYF.

In this sample, this clone turned up once. This rearrangement joins TRBV18 to TRBJ2-3, with D uncertain. Between the trimmed V and J ends, which lost 3 bases and 2 bases, there was a span of 9 bases. This CDR3 comprises 14 residues. Germline lookup yields CDR1 KGHSH and CDR2 LQKENI. This chain's CDR3 is CASSPRQITDTQYF. DNA of the CDR3: TGTGCCAGCTCACCCCGCCAGATCACAGATACGCAGTATTTT.

The V and J genes are TRBV7-3 and TRBJ2-2; no clear D gene. Germline CDR1 SGHTA, CDR2 FQGTGA. This CDR3 has 13 residues. Deletions cut 5 bases from V and 8 bases from J, with 12 bases between. The CDR3 loop is CASSQSQSGELFF. The DNA of the CDR3 is TGTGCCAGCAGCCAATCACAGTCTGGGGAGCTGTTTTTT.

The chain links TRBV18 to TRBJ2-3; D is perhaps TRBD2 (6 bases). This CDR3 region has 15 residues. Germline loops: CDR1 KGHSH, CDR2 LQKENI. V dropped 2 bases and J dropped 5 bases, with 14 bases sitting between them. This chain's CDR3 is CASSPSMDSGDTQYF. CDR3 bases: TGTGCCAGCTCACCATCGATGGATAGCGGAGATACGCAGTATTTT.

Comment on this clone: The junction departs from germline at one end; a sequencing error may be responsible. The chain combines TRBV18 with TRBJ1-3, with D unclear. Germline V gene data show CDR1 as KGHSH and CDR2 as LQKENI. The CDR3 is 14 amino acids. The CDR3 DNA reads as TGTGCCAGCTCACCACCGGTCGGAGGCTTTCGAACCCATTTT. This translates into CASSPPVGGFRTHF.

This sequence joins TRBV28 and TRBJ1-1; TRBD1 aligns across 8 bases. Germline trimming cut 3 bases from V and 1 base from J; bases unmatched to any gene: 1. Per germline, CDR1 MDHEN and CDR2 SYDVKM. The CDR3 length is 14 residues. CDR3 sequence reads: CASSFGTGNTEAFF. Written as DNA, the CDR3 is TGTGCCAGCAGTTTTGGGACAGGGAACACTGAAGCTTTCTTT. Filled out from reference TRBV28 and TRBJ1-1, the complete variable domain reads DVKVTQSSRYLVKRTGEKVFLECVQDMDHENMFWYRQDPGLGLRLIYFSYDVKMKEKGDIPEGYSVSREKKERFSLILESASTNQTSMYLCASSFGTGNTEAFFGQGTRLTVV.

The chain joins TRBV6-5 to TRBJ2-1; unclear D gene. The germline V gene has CDR1 MNHEY and CDR2 SVGAGI. V lost 0 bases and J 8 bases, leaving 11 bases between the germline ends. CDR3 size: 14 residues. CDR3 sequence: CASSYSMESHEQFF. CDR3 sequence (DNA): TGTGCCAGCAGTTACTCGATGGAGTCCCATGAGCAGTTCTTC.

This rearrangement joins TRBV11-2 to TRBJ1-2, with 10 bases fitting TRBD1. Germline V gene sequence: CDR1 SGHAT, CDR2 FQNNGV. This CDR3 is built from 14 residues. V shed 3 bases and J 8 bases; nucleotides not matched to a gene: 6. CDR3 coding DNA: TGTGCCAGCAGCTTCCTTCCGGGACAGGGGGGCTACACCTTC. Residues: CASSFLPGQGGYTF.

The chain is built from TRBV5-1 and TRBJ1-1, with D unresolved. The germline gives CDR1 SGHRS, CDR2 YFSETQ. The V end was cut by 0 bases, the J end by 0 bases, with 9 bases between. This CDR3 has 15 amino acids. DNA for the CDR3: TGCGCCAGCAGCTTGGTTCAGGCCGTGAACACTGAAGCTTTCTTT. This translates into CASSLVQAVNTEAFF.

This clone was counted a few times. This sequence joins TRBV5-6 and TRBJ1-1; D is ambiguous. This CDR3 comprises 13 residues. Trimming removed 5 bases at V and 2 bases at J, with 10 bases between. Germline V lookup: CDR1 SGHDT, CDR2 YYEEEE. The CDR3 sequence is CASRQRSNTEAFF. For the CDR3, the DNA is TGTGCCAGCAGACAGCGGAGCAACACTGAAGCTTTCTTT.

The V gene is TRBV27, the J gene TRBJ2-5; TRBD2 might be the D (6 bases). The better agreement between TRBJ2-7 and the DNA end casts doubt on the J call. Germline V lookup: CDR1 MNHEY, CDR2 SMNVEV (reference sequence). The CDR3 has 15 residues. In nucleotides, the CDR3 is TGTGCCAGCAGTTTAATGGGGACTGTTTACTACGAGCAGTACTTC. Its translation: CASSLMGTVYYEQYF.

The chain joins TRBV7-9 to TRBJ1-1, with D unclear. The CDR3 is 17 amino acids. V shed 2 bases and J shed 4 bases, with 20 bases lying between them. CDR1 is SEHNR, CDR2 FQNEAQ, per germline (reference sequence). In DNA form, the CDR3 reads TGTGCCAGCAGCTTACTGGGGTCGTCGAGGGTAAGCACTGAAGCTTTCTTT. Translation: CASSLLGSSRVSTEAFF.

This chain uses TRBV2 with TRBJ1-3, with 8 bases fitting TRBD1. In germline, CDR1 is SNHLY, CDR2 FYNNEI. The V and J ends lost 6 bases and 1 base, in that order; junction bases with no gene match: 5. The CDR3 extends over 15 amino acids. The CDR3 nucleotides read TGTGCCAGCAGGCCTTGGACAGGGTCTGGAAACACCATATATTTT. This encodes CASRPWTGSGNTIYF.

The chain has TRBV5-1 and TRBJ1-2; 8 bases are a match to TRBD1. This CDR3 comprises 13 residues. Germline values: CDR1 SGHRS, CDR2 YFSETQ. Trimming removed 3 bases from V and 4 bases from J; junction bases left unmatched: 2. The CDR3 is CASSSGQAYGYTF. DNA for the CDR3: TGCGCCAGCAGCTCGGGACAGGCCTATGGCTACACCTTC.

CDR3 protein: CASSTRAGNYGYTF. CDR3 sequence (DNA): TGTGCCAGTAGTACCCGTGCGGGTAACTATGGCTACACCTTC. This sequence joins TRBV19 and TRBJ1-2; no firm D call. The CDR3 sequence is 14 residues long. Germline loops: CDR1 LNHDA, CDR2 SQIVND (reference sequence). Trimming left V 4 bases short and J 1 base short, with 10 bases between.

The rearrangement uses TRBV9 and TRBJ1-1; D unresolved. The ends were cut back, 0 bases at V and 0 bases at J, with 3 bases in the middle. CDR1 is SGDLS and CDR2 is YYNGEE in the germline V gene. The CDR3 spans 13 residues. CDR3 residues: CASSVAMNTEAFF. The CDR3 DNA is TGTGCCAGCAGCGTAGCTATGAACACTGAAGCTTTCTTT. The whole variable domain, remainder taken from reference TRBV9 and TRBJ1-1, is DSGVTQTPKHLITATGQRVTLRCSPRSGDLSVYWYQQSLDQGLQFLIQYYNGEERAKGNILERFSAQQFPDLHSELNLSSLELGDSALYFCASSVAMNTEAFFGQGTRLTVV.

The chain uses TRBV6-6 and TRBJ2-7; 14 nucleotides match TRBD2. The V segment lost 5 bases and the J segment 3 bases; nucleotides outside the gene matches: 3. This CDR3 comprises 15 residues. Germline loops: CDR1 MNHNY, CDR2 SVGAGI (reference sequence). CDR3 residues: CASSPGLAGVYEQYF. The CDR3 DNA reads TGTGCCAGCAGTCCGGGACTAGCGGGAGTCTACGAGCAGTACTTC.

The rearrangement uses TRBV4-3 and TRBJ1-4; TRBD1 matches at 9 bases. V dropped 6 bases and J dropped 5; count of bases not matched to a gene: 7. This CDR3 region has 15 residues. From germline, CDR1 is LGHNA and CDR2 YSLEER. The CDR3 sequence: CASSRSGTGNEKLFF. In DNA, the CDR3 is TGCGCCAGCAGTCGATCCGGGACAGGGAATGAAAAACTGTTTTTT.

V usage is TRBV19 and J usage is TRBJ2-1, with D tentatively TRBD2 (6 bases). V shed 7 bases and J shed 4 bases, with 11 bases lying between them. Germline V gene data show CDR1 as LNHDA and CDR2 as SQIVND (reference sequence). There are 13 residues in the CDR3. In nucleotides, the CDR3 is TGTGCCAGTACTAGCGACGGATACAATGAGCAGTTCTTC. Translating it yields CASTSDGYNEQFF.

The gene calls are TRBV7-2 and TRBJ1-5; D gene unclear. The CDR3 extends over 13 amino acids. V dropped 4 bases and J dropped 3 bases, with 7 bases sitting between them. Germline values: CDR1 SGHTA, CDR2 FQGNSA. Here the CDR3 reads CASSSELNQPQHF. CDR3 coding DNA: TGTGCCAGCAGCTCTGAGCTCAATCAGCCCCAGCATTTT.

The V call is TRBV10-3, the J call TRBJ1-4; unclear D gene. CDR1 and CDR2 (germline): ENHRY, SYGVKD. With 0 bases removed from V and 0 bases from J, the gap between germline ends came to 14 bases. This CDR3 has 18 residues. The CDR3 nucleotides read TGTGCCATCAGTGAGTCGGTTCAACCGGGTGCAACTAATGAAAAACTGTTTTTT. Its translation: CAISESVQPGATNEKLFF.

The chain has TRBV7-3 and TRBJ2-2; TRBD1 aligns across 8 bases. The junction had 5 bases not matched to a gene; V was cut back by 5 bases and J by 0 bases. Germline CDR1 is SGHTA and CDR2 is FQGTGA. This CDR3 region has 16 residues. The CDR3: CASSRLGQANTGELFF. The CDR3 nucleotides read TGTGCCAGCAGCCGACTGGGACAGGCGAACACCGGGGAGCTGTTTTTT.

CDR3 nucleotides: TGTGCCAGCAGTGTTTTAGCCTCCGGCAATCAGCCCCAGCATTTT. It yields the protein CASSVLASGNQPQHF. The chain combines TRBV6-1 with TRBJ1-5; no reliable D call. Germline CDR1 reads MNHNS; CDR2 reads SASEGT. This CDR3 is 15 amino acids long. The V and J ends lost 4 bases and 2 bases respectively, with 12 bases between them.

The J gene is TRBJ1-2, the V gene TRBV6-6; possible D gene TRBD1, 5 bases. Germline CDR1 reads MNHNY; CDR2 reads SVGAGI (reference sequence). Trimming shortened V by 7 bases and J by 4 bases, and 19 bases separated the two germline ends. The CDR3 sequence is 15 residues long. Written as DNA, the CDR3 is TGTGCCAGCATGACATTCTCAGGGCGCGGCTATGGCTACACCTTC. This encodes CASMTFSGRGYGYTF.

The chain links TRBV7-9 to TRBJ1-2; 9 positions match TRBD1. CDR1 is SEHNR and CDR2 is FQNEAQ in the germline V gene (reference sequence). CDR3 size: 17 residues. V lost 5 bases and J lost 0; bases outside the gene matches: 10. The CDR3 bases are TGTGCCAGCAGCCCCGTTACCGGGACAGGGTCTAACTATGGCTACACCTTC. This gives the protein CASSPVTGTGSNYGYTF.